This T cell receptor beta chain is drawn from a study of technical replicates of blood from a few donors. Profiled with immunoSEQ multiplex PCR; TCRdb holds only in-frame clones, not every one. The profile covers tens of thousands of clones, with 85% to 95% appearing a single time and about 4.5% taken by the ten largest. This CDR3 is 16 amino acids long. V lost 0 bases, J lost 4 bases, and 16 bases lay in between. The germline CDR1 and CDR2 sequences are LGHNA and YNFKEQ. Material for sequencing was PBMCs. This clonotype was obtained from a human donor in good health. Some clones in this sample may be carry-over from other donors' samples. The J gene is TRBJ2-7, the V gene TRBV4-2; no firm D call. For the CDR3, the DNA is TGTGCCAGCAGCCAAGATCAGGCTATAACCTCATACGAGCAGTACTTC. Its protein is CASSQDQAITSYEQYF.